Sequencing of this TCR beta chain was carried out in a study of shared clonotypes between healthy human individuals. Points from the study as a whole: Sorted-subset samples were not fully sequenced, rarefaction indicated. Shared clonotypes: about 5.3% naive CD4, approximately 3.4% naive CD8, about 2.2% memory CD4, 0.35% to 0.5% memory CD8.

About this clone: Its antigen is currently unknown.

Repertoires were generated with immunoSEQ multiplex PCR, while TCRdb's copy carries only in-frame clones and drops some. The sample has 2 million to 2.5 million clones; 85% to 95% are singletons. Each of the donors was a healthy adult who was HIV-negative and had not had a recent acute infection or vaccination. CDR3 length equals 14 residues. Germline V gene lookup returns CDR1 SEHNR and CDR2 FQNEAQ (reference sequence). After removal of 5 bases from V and 7 bases from J, the junction contained 9 bases not matched to a gene. Source material: naive CD4+ T cells from PBMCs. The subset: CD45RA+ positively selected. This clonotype was obtained from a man between 18 and 35 years old in good health. Some clones in this sample may be carry-over from other donors' samples. The chain joins TRBV7-9 to TRBJ1-1; 8 bases are shared with TRBD1. The CDR3 DNA sequence: TGTGCCAGCAGCCCCGGACAGGGCATTCATGAAGCTTTCTTT. It encodes CASSPGQGIHEAFF.